This T cell receptor beta chain was recovered during a study of Graves' ophthalmopathy and Graves' hyperthyroidism. Study-level points and caveats: Blood repertoires reportedly contained most expanded thyroid clonotypes above 0.001 frequency.

This clonotype was seen many times. Its antigen is currently unknown. The CDR3 sequence is 15 residues long. Trimming pared 7 bases from V and 6 bases from J, leaving 21 bases between. In germline, CDR1 is MNHEY, CDR2 SVGEGT. Transcripts of RNA were the source for amplifying TCR beta CDR3 regions. Second-round multiplex PCR followed a first-round RT-PCR using HTBI primers. TCRdb itself ran the multiplex PCR reads through MiXCR, one entry per CDR3 protein. The sample lists approximately 330,000 distinct CDR3 sequences; roughly 16% were seen once. Donors with ophthalmopathy: moderate-to-severe activity, CAS ≥3, NOSPECS ≥4, duration under 3 months. Thyroid ultrasound, orbital computed tomography, TRAb, serum thyroxine and clinical symptoms formed the basis of diagnosis.

The chain links TRBV6-2 or TRBV6-3 to TRBJ1-1; D is ambiguous. The sequence was collected from an adult man with Graves' ophthalmopathy. What was sequenced was peripheral blood. In DNA form, the CDR3 reads TGTGCCAGCACTCGGTCTGCGTACGGGAGCGCTGAAGCTTTCTTT. As protein: CASTRSAYGSAEAFF.